Presented here are 26 T cell receptor beta chains from one specimen sequenced in a study of CD8+CD57+ T cells in acquired aplastic anemia. Whoever was chosen for sequencing had shown CD8+CD57+ cell expansion by flow cytometry. Investigators profiled TCR beta VDJ and CDR3 from genomic DNA template. TCRdb ran MiXCR on the reads and lists one entry per CDR3 protein. The table lists roughly 100,000 distinct CDR3 sequences, roughly two thirds of them singletons. The sample was sorted CD4+, CD8+, or CD8+CD57+ T cells (not recorded which) from PBMCs. These receptors were obtained from a human donor with aplastic anemia.

This chain connects TRBV15 to TRBJ2-7; 10 bases match TRBD1. This CDR3 spans 17 amino acids. Germline CDR1 is LNHNV and CDR2 is YYDKDF (reference sequence). Trimming at V came to 1 base and at J to 4 bases, leaving 10 bases not matched to a gene. The CDR3 region is CATSRAPRQGARYEQYF. The CDR3 coding sequence is TGTGCCACCAGCAGAGCTCCTCGACAGGGGGCGCGGTACGAGCAGTACTTC. The complete variable domain, with remaining parts taken from reference TRBV15 and TRBJ2-7, reads DAMVIQNPRYQVTQFGKPVTLSCSQTLNHNVMYWYQQKSSQAPKLLFHYYDKDFNNEADTPDNFQSRRPNTSFCFLDIRSPGLGDTAMYLCATSRAPRQGARYEQYFGPGTRLTVT.

This clonotype was observed at least ten times. This chain connects TRBV6-1 to TRBJ1-5; possibly TRBD1 for D (6 bases). Germline V gene data show CDR1 as MNHNS and CDR2 as SASEGT. CDR3 length: 14 residues. Deletions cut 7 bases from V and 0 bases from J, with 10 bases between. The CDR3 DNA reads TGTGCCAGCAACGCCAGGGGTAGCAATCAGCCCCAGCATTTT. Translated: CASNARGSNQPQHF.

This sequence joins TRBV2 and TRBJ2-4, with 7 positions matching TRBD1. The CDR3 is 14 amino acids. CDR1 is SNHLY and CDR2 is FYNNEI in the germline V gene. The junction had 6 bases not matched to a gene; V was cut back by 6 bases and J by 4 bases. CDR3 loop: CASSPDRAKNIQYF. The CDR3 DNA is TGTGCCAGCAGCCCAGACAGGGCAAAAAACATTCAGTACTTC.

The table lists this clonotype with many counts. This chain uses TRBV9 with TRBJ2-1, with TRBD1 identical over 9 bases. Trimming removed 0 bases from V and 7 bases from J; junction bases left unmatched: 5. CDR1 and CDR2 (germline): SGDLS, YYNGEE. The CDR3 is made up of 15 amino acids. CDR3: CASSVEGQGWNEQFF. CDR3 in DNA: TGTGCCAGCAGCGTAGAAGGACAGGGGTGGAATGAGCAGTTCTTC.

The chain links TRBV4-2 to TRBJ1-1, with TRBD1 as a possible D gene (5 bases). The CDR3 is 16 residues long. CDR1 and CDR2 from the germline V gene are LGHNA and YNFKEQ. Trimming left V 0 bases short and J 4 bases short, with 15 bases between. The CDR3 here is CASSQDLQGRLTEAFF. The CDR3 nucleotides are TGTGCCAGCAGCCAAGATCTGCAGGGAAGGCTCACTGAAGCTTTCTTT.

J is TRBJ1-4 and V is TRBV25-1; 7 positions match TRBD1. The CDR3 spans 16 residues. V dropped 3 bases and J dropped 8; count of bases not matched to a gene: 12. CDR1 and CDR2 (germline): MGHDK, SYGVNS. The CDR3 reads CASSENRGRGGEKLFF. CDR3 sequence (DNA): TGTGCCAGCAGTGAGAACAGGGGCCGAGGAGGGGAAAAACTGTTTTTT.

The J gene is TRBJ1-6, the V gene TRBV19; D possibly corresponds to TRBD1 (6 bases). CDR3 size: 15 residues. The germline V gene encodes CDR1 LNHDA and CDR2 SQIVND (reference sequence). Trimming removed 1 base at V and 7 bases at J, with 11 bases between. The CDR3, as DNA: TGTGCCAGTAGTATAGCGACAGGAGGAAATTCACCCCTCCACTTT. Protein sequence: CASSIATGGNSPLHF.

The V and J genes are TRBV12-3 or TRBV12-4 and TRBJ2-5, with 8 bases matching TRBD1. The CDR3 has 19 amino acids. V lost 0 bases and J lost 3; bases outside the gene matches: 15. This CDR3 is CASSLASHGYGQGKETQYF. CDR3 DNA sequence: TGTGCCAGCAGTTTAGCTTCCCATGGCTACGGACAGGGAAAAGAGACCCAGTACTTC.

The chain employs TRBV20-1 and TRBJ2-7, with D possibly matching TRBD2 (6 bases). V was cut by 0 bases and J by 2 bases, with 14 bases left in between. CDR3 length: 15 residues. Germline V gives CDR1 DFQATT, CDR2 SNEGSKA (reference sequence). The CDR3 protein is CSARDSGTAAYEQYF. CDR3 in DNA: TGCAGTGCTAGAGATTCCGGGACTGCTGCCTACGAGCAGTACTTC.

The chain combines TRBV20-1 with TRBJ2-7; D perhaps matches TRBD2 (6 bases). The V end was cut by 0 bases, the J end by 0 bases, with 18 bases between. CDR1 DFQATT and CDR2 SNEGSKA come from the germline V gene (reference sequence). This CDR3 has 17 amino acids. The CDR3 sequence: CSARDRGGRGSSYEQYF. CDR3 nucleotide sequence: TGCAGTGCTAGAGATCGGGGAGGTCGTGGCAGCTCCTACGAGCAGTACTTC.

The chain joins TRBV15 to TRBJ1-6; D unresolved. Germline loops: CDR1 LNHNV, CDR2 YYDKDF (reference sequence). This CDR3 has 14 residues. The V end was cut by 2 bases, the J end by 8 bases, with 10 bases between. CDR3 region: CATSRPRADSPLHF. The CDR3 coding sequence is TGTGCCACCAGCAGACCTCGCGCGGATTCACCCCTCCACTTT.

V is TRBV7-2 and J is TRBJ1-6, with 7 nucleotides matching TRBD1. Germline V lookup: CDR1 SGHTA, CDR2 FQGNSA. The CDR3 covers 14 residues. Trimming at V came to 7 bases and at J to 5 bases, leaving 5 bases not matched to a gene. The CDR3 here is CASKIGQDNSPLHF. CDR3 DNA sequence: TGTGCCAGCAAGATAGGACAGGATAATTCACCCCTCCACTTT.

This clonotype was detected only once. J is TRBJ2-1 and V is TRBV6-2 or TRBV6-3; TRBD2 matches 10 bases. This CDR3 region has 16 residues. Germline lookup yields CDR1 MNHEY and CDR2 SVGEGT. Trimming at V came to 2 bases and at J to 7 bases, leaving 8 bases not matched to a gene. In DNA form, the CDR3 reads TGTGCCAGCAGTTACAGGAGCGGGGGGGCACGGAATGAGCAGTTCTTC. This translates into CASSYRSGGARNEQFF.

The chain links TRBV29-1 to TRBJ2-3; 9 nucleotides line up with TRBD2. The CDR3 contains 15 residues. Trimming cost V 4 bases and J 5 bases; bases outside gene matches: 10. Germline V gene sequence: CDR1 SQVTM, CDR2 ANQGSEA. For the CDR3, the DNA is TGCAGCGTTGTTGTGTTAGCGGGAGCGGGAGATACGCAGTATTTT. Translation gives CSVVVLAGAGDTQYF.

The chain links TRBV10-3 to TRBJ2-7; no reliable D call. There are 14 residues in the CDR3. Trimming cost V 5 bases and J 1 base, with 12 bases left between them. From germline, CDR1 is ENHRY and CDR2 SYGVKD. The DNA for the CDR3 is TGTGCCATCAGTTCAGACTTCTTATCCTACGAGCAGTACTTC. This gives the protein CAISSDFLSYEQYF.

This clonotype came up a few times. The rearrangement uses TRBV10-3 and TRBJ1-5, with D uncertain. Trimming removed 3 bases at V and 2 bases at J, with 2 bases between. Germline loops: CDR1 ENHRY, CDR2 SYGVKD. CDR3 length: 12 amino acids. The CDR3 reads CAISDGNQPQHF. The DNA of the CDR3 is TGTGCCATCAGTGATGGCAATCAGCCCCAGCATTTT.

The genes are TRBV20-1 and TRBJ2-3; no reliable D call. This CDR3 is built from 14 residues. V dropped 2 bases and J dropped 3 bases, with 12 bases sitting between them. Germline CDR1 is DFQATT and CDR2 is SNEGSKA (reference sequence). The CDR3 is CSARWEGWTDTQYF. In nucleotides, the CDR3 is TGCAGTGCTAGATGGGAAGGCTGGACAGATACGCAGTATTTT.

The chain employs TRBV29-1 and TRBJ2-7; TRBD2 is a possible D gene (5 bases). Trimming pared 4 bases from V and 2 bases from J, leaving 15 bases between. Germline CDR1 is SQVTM and CDR2 is ANQGSEA. This CDR3 has 14 residues. DNA for the CDR3: TGCAGCGTTGGTAGGCGGGCAGGCACCTACGAGCAGTACTTC. Translating gives CSVGRRAGTYEQYF.

The chain carries TRBV7-2 and TRBJ2-7, with a weak D call TRBD2 (6 bases). In germline, CDR1 is SGHTA, CDR2 FQGNSA. CDR3 length: 15 amino acids. V dropped 5 bases and J dropped 7 bases, with 21 bases sitting between them. The chain's CDR3 is CASSPTLATPREQYF. CDR3 DNA sequence: TGTGCCAGCAGCCCCACCCTAGCGACTCCACGGGAGCAGTACTTC.

This rearrangement joins TRBV15 to TRBJ2-7; TRBD1 matches 10 bases. The junction had 11 bases not matched to a gene; V was cut back by 3 bases and J by 6 bases. The CDR3 contains 16 residues. Germline CDR1 LNHNV, CDR2 YYDKDF (reference sequence). CDR3 loop: CATSRTPGTGAAEQYF. For the CDR3, the DNA is TGTGCCACCAGCAGGACTCCGGGGACAGGGGCAGCCGAGCAGTACTTC.

This clonotype was seen once. V gene TRBV2 combines with J gene TRBJ2-3; D is perhaps TRBD2 (5 bases). The CDR3 consists of 13 residues. Germline V gene sequence: CDR1 SNHLY, CDR2 FYNNEI. V lost 4 bases and J 9 bases, leaving 14 bases between the germline ends. CDR3 in amino acids: CASSGRTSGTQYF. Here the CDR3 DNA reads TGTGCCAGCAGTGGGAGGACTTCCGGGACGCAGTATTTT.

This sequence joins TRBV2 and TRBJ1-3; no definite D call. This CDR3 has 13 amino acids. Per germline, CDR1 SNHLY and CDR2 FYNNEI. Trimming left V 6 bases short and J 0 bases short, with 6 bases between. The CDR3 reads CASSSLSGNTIYF. The CDR3 DNA reads as TGTGCCAGCAGCTCCCTCTCTGGAAACACCATATATTTT. Full variable domain (outside the CDR3, taken from reference TRBV2 and TRBJ1-3): EPEVTQTPSHQVTQMGQEVILRCVPISNHLYFYWYRQILGQKVEFLVSFYNNEISEKSEIFDDQFSVERPDGSNFTLKIRSTKLEDSAMYFCASSSLSGNTIYFGEGSWLTVV.

The rearrangement links TRBV20-1 to TRBJ1-5, with D unclear. V shed 3 bases and J shed 0 bases, with 12 bases lying between them. CDR1 and CDR2 from the germline V gene are DFQATT and SNEGSKA (reference sequence). The CDR3 spans 15 residues. The CDR3 DNA follows: TGCAGTGCTAGTGAATACGTGGGTAGCAATCAGCCCCAGCATTTT. Translation: CSASEYVGSNQPQHF.

The V gene is TRBV12-5, the J gene TRBJ2-7; D is undetermined. This CDR3 has 13 residues. CDR1 and CDR2 from the germline V gene are LGHNT and FRNRAP. V was shortened by 1 base and J by 1 base, with 5 bases between the two germline ends. The CDR3 protein is CASGLGQSYEQYF. The CDR3 region has the DNA TGTGCTAGTGGTTTGGGGCAGTCCTACGAGCAGTACTTC.

This sequence joins TRBV10-1 and TRBJ1-1; 7 positions agree with TRBD1. Germline loops: CDR1 WNHNN, CDR2 SYGVQD (reference sequence). There are 14 residues in the CDR3. Germline trimming cut 2 bases from V and 4 bases from J; bases unmatched to any gene: 4. The DNA for the CDR3 is TGCGCCAGCAGTGAGGACAGGGATAGCACTGAAGCTTTCTTT. Protein sequence: CASSEDRDSTEAFF.

The chain couples TRBV20-1 to TRBJ2-5; 9 bases are a match to TRBD1. CDR1 DFQATT and CDR2 SNEGSKA come from the germline V gene (reference sequence). CDR3 length: 15 residues. Germline trimming cut 3 bases from V and 5 bases from J; bases unmatched to any gene: 10. The CDR3 loop is CSASAQGALWETQYF. CDR3 sequence (DNA): TGCAGTGCTAGCGCACAGGGGGCTCTGTGGGAGACCCAGTACTTC.